Shown below are 22 T cell receptor beta chains from a single sample sequenced in a study of metastatic and nonmetastatic thyroid tumors. TCRdb re-called clones from the PCR reads using MiXCR. The sample has around 16,000 clones; roughly 24% are singletons. None of the patients had undergone any treatment ahead of thyroid surgery. The source material was blood. The receptors shown here come from a male donor with papillary thyroid cancer or a benign thyroid nodule (not recorded which). Some clones in this sample may be carry-over from other donors' samples.

This clone is medium-sized within its sample. This sequence joins TRBV28 and TRBJ1-1, with D unclear. Trimming removed 7 bases from V and 1 base from J, with 7 bases in between. The CDR3 covers 12 residues. The germline V gene has CDR1 MDHEN and CDR2 SYDVKM. The DNA for the CDR3 is TGTGCCAGCATAACCGGGAACACTGAAGCTTTCTTT. Its translation: CASITGNTEAFF.

Many counts were recorded for this clone. The chain uses TRBV27 and TRBJ2-7, with D perhaps matching TRBD1 or TRBD2 (6 bases each). This CDR3 spans 14 amino acids. Trimming left V 6 bases short and J 7 bases short, with 19 bases between. The germline gives CDR1 MNHEY, CDR2 SMNVEV (reference sequence). This chain's CDR3 is CASRSSKTGAEQYF. The CDR3 nucleotides read TGTGCCAGCAGATCGTCCAAAACGGGGGCGGAGCAGTACTTC.

The gene calls are TRBV20-1 and TRBJ2-2; the match to TRBD2 covers 12 bases. CDR3 length: 14 residues. V gave up 5 bases and J gave up 6 bases; unmatched junction bases: 4. The germline V gene has CDR1 DFQATT and CDR2 SNEGSKA (reference sequence). The CDR3 sequence is CSAPRLAGAGELFF. Here the CDR3 DNA reads TGCAGTGCTCCTCGACTAGCGGGGGCCGGGGAGCTGTTTTTT.

The CDR3 coding sequence is TGTGCCTGGAGTGTAAGGAGTGATACGCAGTATTTT. This encodes CAWSVRSDTQYF. This sequence joins TRBV30 and TRBJ2-3; D gene ambiguous. V dropped 0 bases and J dropped 6 bases, with 7 bases sitting between them. CDR1 GTSNPN and CDR2 SVGIG come from the germline V gene (reference sequence). The CDR3 sequence is 12 residues long.

The chain combines TRBV9 with TRBJ2-7; 9 nucleotides agree with TRBD2. With V trimmed by 0 bases and J by 3 bases, 4 bases remained unmatched. The CDR3 covers 15 residues. CDR1 and CDR2 (germline): SGDLS, YYNGEE. DNA of the CDR3: TGTGCCAGCAGCGTAGACGCGGGAGGGTTCTACGAGCAGTACTTC. As protein: CASSVDAGGFYEQYF.

This clone was observed many times. The V and J genes are TRBV7-9 and TRBJ1-4, with D unclear. V gave up 3 bases and J gave up 0 bases, with 11 bases separating them. This CDR3 region has 16 residues. Germline CDR1 and CDR2: SEHNR and FQNEAQ (reference sequence). CDR3 protein: CASSFSTLSTNEKLFF. DNA of the CDR3: TGTGCCAGCAGCTTTAGTACACTCTCAACTAATGAAAAACTGTTTTTT.

This clone was picked up many times. The chain has TRBV18 and TRBJ2-7; 13 nucleotides align to TRBD2. J lost 4 bases, V lost 0 bases, and 3 bases had no gene match. Germline V gene lookup returns CDR1 KGHSH and CDR2 LQKENI. The CDR3 totals 16 residues. The CDR3 DNA is TGTGCCAGCTCACCACCCAGACTAGCGGGAGGTTACGAGCAGTACTTC. Its translation: CASSPPRLAGGYEQYF.

The chain uses TRBV11-2 and TRBJ2-1, with 7 positions matching TRBD1. The CDR3 contains 13 residues. V was clipped by 5 bases and J by 8 bases; unmatched bases: 6. Germline V gene data show CDR1 as SGHAT and CDR2 as FQNNGV. This CDR3 is CASSGDSMHEQFF. In DNA, the CDR3 is TGTGCCAGCAGCGGGGACAGCATGCATGAGCAGTTCTTC.

This clone was detected ten times or more. The chain joins TRBV5-6 to TRBJ2-4; 11 nucleotides match TRBD1. Germline V gene data show CDR1 as SGHDT and CDR2 as YYEEEE. The V gene end was trimmed by 3 bases and the J gene end by 3 bases; junction bases not matched to a gene: 5. The length of the CDR3 is 16 residues. DNA for the CDR3: TGTGCCAGCAGCTCGACGGGACAGGGGGGCAAAAACATTCAGTACTTC. Its protein product is CASSSTGQGGKNIQYF. The full variable domain, with the rest looked up from reference TRBV5-6 and TRBJ2-4, is DAGVTQSPTHLIKTRGQQVTLRCSPKSGHDTVSWYQQALGQGPQFIFQYYEEEERQRGNFPDRFSGHQFPNYSSELNVNALLLGDSALYLCASSSTGQGGKNIQYFGAGTRLSVL.

This clone appeared many times. The CDR3 nucleotides are TGTGCCAGCAGCTTAAAGTTACAGGGGAGCACAGATACGCAGTATTTT. Translated, it gives CASSLKLQGSTDTQYF. The chain employs TRBV7-6 and TRBJ2-3, with TRBD1 identical over 7 bases. V was pared by 2 bases and J by 0 bases, with 5 bases of the junction left unmatched. Germline-derived CDR1 and CDR2 are SGHVS and FNYEAQ. This CDR3 is built from 16 residues.

In this sample, this clone turned up many times. CDR3 DNA sequence: TGTGCCAGCAGCTCAGCGGGACTAGTATACAATGAGCAGTTCTTC. This codes for CASSSAGLVYNEQFF. The chain links TRBV9 to TRBJ2-1; 8 bases map to TRBD2. The CDR3 sequence is 15 residues long. Germline V gene data show CDR1 as SGDLS and CDR2 as YYNGEE. V was pared by 4 bases and J by 4 bases, with 7 bases of the junction left unmatched.

This clone is categorized as medium-sized (0.01 to 0.1%). The V gene is TRBV30, the J gene TRBJ2-2, with 9 bases matching TRBD2. Losses at the gene ends were 5 bases for V and 6 bases for J; bases not matched to a gene: 10. The CDR3 consists of 15 residues. Germline CDR1 is GTSNPN and CDR2 is SVGIG (reference sequence). CDR3 DNA: TGTGCCTGGGGAGGGGATCCTAGCGGGGCCGGGGAGCTGTTTTTT. Its translation is CAWGGDPSGAGELFF.

This clone has just a few counts. The V and J genes are TRBV28 and TRBJ1-4; D gene ambiguous. Germline V gene lookup returns CDR1 MDHEN and CDR2 SYDVKM. The germline V and J ends were trimmed by 6 bases and 5 bases, with 4 bases remaining between them. The CDR3 length is 11 residues. Here the CDR3 reads CASSLNEKLFF. The CDR3 DNA is TGTGCCAGCAGCCTGAATGAAAAACTGTTTTTT.

This chain links TRBV6-2 or TRBV6-3 with TRBJ2-7, with 11 positions matching TRBD2. This CDR3 region has 19 residues. CDR1 is MNHEY, CDR2 SVGEGT, per germline. V shed 2 bases and J 0 bases; nucleotides not matched to a gene: 12. This chain's CDR3 is CASSYVTSGIGITSYEQYF. The CDR3 nucleotides are TGTGCCAGCAGTTACGTGACTAGCGGGATCGGTATCACCTCCTACGAGCAGTACTTC.

By frequency in the sample, this clone is medium-sized (0.01 to 0.1%). The chain is built from TRBV5-1 and TRBJ2-7; D remains ambiguous. CDR1 is SGHRS, CDR2 YFSETQ, per germline. V was trimmed by 4 bases and J by 3 bases, leaving 8 bases between them. The length of the CDR3 is 12 residues. CDR3 loop: CASSLTRYEQYF. The CDR3 DNA reads TGCGCCAGCAGCCTGACCCGCTACGAGCAGTACTTC.

This chain links TRBV20-1 with TRBJ2-2; TRBD1 matches 7 bases. CDR3 length: 15 residues. J gave up 6 bases and V 3 bases, and 10 bases lay outside the gene matches. Germline assignment: CDR1 DFQATT and CDR2 SNEGSKA (reference sequence). CDR3 nucleotide sequence: TGCAGTGCTAGGGGGACAGTCCGAGAGGCCGGGGAGCTGTTTTTT. This codes for CSARGTVREAGELFF.

This clone was observed many times. The chain combines TRBV11-1 with TRBJ2-3, with 13 bases lining up with TRBD2. Trimming took 5 bases from V and 5 from J; bases not matched to a gene: 7. In germline, CDR1 is SGHAT, CDR2 FQDESV (reference sequence). The CDR3 is made up of 16 amino acids. The CDR3 here is CASSPTSGRALDTQYF. CDR3 nucleotides: TGTGCCAGCAGCCCCACTAGCGGGAGGGCCTTAGATACGCAGTATTTT.

With regard to this clone: A much larger clone lies one base from this, so it may be a read error. In the same sample, other DNA sequences code for this CDR3. CDR3 sequence: CASRGTSGGAKTQYF. DNA of the CDR3: TGTGCCAGCAGGGGGACTAGCGGAGGGGCGAAGACCCAGTACTTC. This sequence joins TRBV2 and TRBJ2-5; 11 positions match TRBD2. The CDR3 sequence is 15 residues long. V lost 6 bases and J lost 6; bases outside the gene matches: 9. The germline V gene has CDR1 SNHLY and CDR2 FYNNEI.

The chain has TRBV20-1 and TRBJ2-3, with D possibly being TRBD2 (5 bases). Germline CDR1 reads DFQATT; CDR2 reads SNEGSKA (reference sequence). CDR3 length equals 13 residues. The V gene lost 5 bases and the J gene lost 0 bases, with 9 bases spanning the gap. CDR3 coding DNA: TGCAGTGCTGACGGGGATAGCACAGATACGCAGTATTTT. Amino acid sequence: CSADGDSTDTQYF.

V usage is TRBV20-1 and J usage is TRBJ2-7; 9 bases fit TRBD2. The V segment lost 1 base and the J segment 2 bases; nucleotides outside the gene matches: 6. In germline, CDR1 is DFQATT, CDR2 SNEGSKA (reference sequence). This CDR3 contains 15 residues. Here the CDR3 DNA reads TGCAGTGCTAGAGGTAGCGGGGGTTTAACCTACGAGCAGTACTTC. Translating gives CSARGSGGLTYEQYF.

This clone showed up many times. The genes are TRBV6-4 and TRBJ2-3, with 7 bases fitting TRBD2. This CDR3 comprises 15 residues. The V and J ends lost 3 bases and 1 base, in that order; junction bases with no gene match: 4. Germline V CDR1 and CDR2: MRHNA, SNTAGT. In nucleotides, the CDR3 is TGTGCCAGCAGTGAGGGCGGGAGCGGCACAGATACGCAGTATTTT. Amino acid sequence: CASSEGGSGTDTQYF.

In this sample, this clone is medium-sized. The chain joins TRBV20-1 to TRBJ1-1; possibly TRBD1 for D (5 bases). CDR3 length: 14 amino acids. CDR1 is DFQATT, CDR2 SNEGSKA, per germline (reference sequence). The V and J ends lost 3 bases and 4 bases respectively, with 15 bases between them. The CDR3 bases are TGCAGTGCTAGGCCAGGACCCCAGGGCACTGAAGCTTTCTTT. This gives the protein CSARPGPQGTEAFF.